The sequence of this TCR beta chain was determined in a study of CD8+ T cells in alopecia areata. Study details: A regimen of oral tofacitinib, 5 to 10 mg twice daily, was given to treated patients. Study findings and constraints: Scalp clonality, together with expanded CD8+ clones among the top 100, fell significantly with tofacitinib. Besides other cells, scalp samples also yield sequences of resident alphabeta T cells from normal skin.

Worth noting for this clone: Its matching antigen is unknown.

Germline CDR1 and CDR2: SGHRS and YFSETQ. This CDR3 contains 15 residues. Trimming took 4 bases from V and 5 from J; bases not matched to a gene: 5. Extracted RNA was reverse transcribed, and the resulting cDNA served as sequencing template. Produced via immunoSEQ multiplex PCR; TCRdb's table is partial and in-frame only. The data show about 200,000 clones, roughly three fifths seen once. Treatment meaning: oral pan-JAK inhibitor, 5-10 mg twice daily. The sequenced sample was CD4+ T cells sorted from blood, obtained between weeks 49 and 50, from a patient treated with tofacitinib. This sequence originates from a human donor with alopecia areata. This sequence joins TRBV5-1 and TRBJ2-1, with TRBD2 identical over 11 bases. CDR3 protein: CASSEGTSGNNEQFF. The CDR3 bases are TGCGCCAGCAGCGAAGGGACTAGCGGAAACAATGAGCAGTTCTTC.